This T cell receptor (beta chain) was recovered during a study of cytomegalovirus exposure and HLA in healthy donors listed by TCRdb under 2017. About the full investigation: An earlier analysis of 587 of the donors reported about 260 Gb of sequence data and 117 million unique TCR beta sequences obtained from 180 million or so T cells. Roughly 300 gigabases of sequencing data and roughly 90 million unique TCR sequences were included in an early release covering roughly 700 HLA-typed donors. The genetic ancestry cluster associated with self-reported Caucasian donors included approximately 85% of the 350 to 500 genotyped donors. The study aimed to test whether cataloging public T cell receptors could reveal signatures of past pathogen exposure. The T cell repertoires of about 700 subjects were profiled by immunosequencing and related to cytomegalovirus serostatus. Besides the first cohort of some 670 subjects, a separate validation cohort made up of about 120 different subjects was used. High-throughput TCR immunosequencing, statistical association of individual TCRs with disease status, and machine learning were combined to predict cytomegalovirus infection status. In a later analysis, previously published TCR beta repertoires from 550 to 750 donors were re-analyzed and high-resolution HLA genotyping was added so that TCR occurrence patterns could be studied. The later analysis used no new phenotypic data to find candidate immune exposures, relying instead on TCR beta sequences and their occurrence across donors. An earlier analysis of around 540 of the donors applied high-throughput TCR beta sequencing to assess whether each TCR beta V gene segment acted as functional or pseudogenic. Alongside the repertoire data, information on donor age, sex, ethnicity and CMV serostatus was compiled. A later genetic analysis took genome-wide SNP genotypes for about 55% of the 666 donors and used that subset as a discovery cohort. Every repertoire in the discovery cohort had been generated on one and the same sequencing platform. Class I and class II HLA loci were covered by the typing at four-digit resolution. The number of donors typed differed by locus, with roughly 629-640 for A, B, C, DRB1 and DQB1, 522 for DQA1, over 600 for DPA1, and about 450 for DPB1. Because of strong linkage in the cohort, a handful of DR-DQ haplotypes were treated as single units for association and clustering. Among about 360 genotyped donors of the cohort, an average of around 240,000 unique TCR beta nucleotide sequences were sequenced per donor, roughly 20% of them non-productive. Here is what the overall study found, with its caveats: Correlated functional status among segregating V segments might be attributable to linkage disequilibrium, but an unknown experimental factor could not be ruled out. In a later analysis, the rate of TCR association differed among HLA loci, with DRB1 alleles having the most associated TCRs and HLA-C alleles having the fewest. The study listed approximately 150 TCR beta chains as associated with cytomegalovirus. At a false discovery rate of 0.05, a later analysis linked 15,000 to 20,000 TCR beta sequences to specific HLA alleles. Compared with the 666-donor mean, donors in an Asian-associated ancestry cluster had fewer N-insertions in productive TCRs, according to a later genetic analysis. The presence/absence analyses assumed that sequencing depth was roughly uniform across donors, and that assumption may not be true. This cohort had only TCR beta chains sequenced, and the lack of alpha or paired-chain data limited which features could be detected. Because some donors lacked HLA typing at each locus, the association tests relied only on the typed subset. The sequencing pipeline was judged likely to have produced a cluster of highly shared sequence variants as a technical artifact. In a later genetic analysis, a missense DCLRE1C variant was associated with V-gene and J-gene trimming of TCR beta chains, and the association was replicated in an independent cohort. A few of the identified cytomegalovirus-associated TCR beta chains were confirmed in vitro to be specific for cytomegalovirus antigens. In an earlier analysis of fewer than 700 of the donors, most TCR beta V segments appeared in productive rearrangements about 87% or about 30% of the time, broadly matching IMGT annotations. Strong co-occurrence of HLA alleles, especially DR and DQ, made assigning TCR associations to individual alleles difficult. Because counts were too low, some 17 rarely observed V segments, including chromosome 9 orphons, were excluded from the earlier analysis of around 640 of the donors. A further reported finding was that TCR beta sequences accurately predicted the HLA-A and HLA-B alleles for most subjects in the first cohort. CMV serostatus was the only immune exposure information available for the cohort. A later analysis found that most CMV-associated TCR beta chains appeared HLA-restricted, with HLA associations seemingly driven largely by CMV exposure. Cytomegalovirus status was reported to be diagnosed by the classifier with high specificity and sensitivity in both the original and validation cohorts. The 87-base-pair reads could not distinguish some IMGT-functional V segments, including TRBV6-2 and TRBV6-3, so those segments were excluded. It was suggested by the authors that the approach could potentially be generalized to other disease states and immunological phenotypes. Across donors, most TCR sequences were observed very rarely, whereas some public TCRs were present in many individuals. According to a later analysis, parvovirus B19, influenza, CMV and Epstein-Barr virus appeared linked to several top co-occurrence clusters. In a later analysis, HLA-associated TCR beta chains showed more clonal expansion and lower generation probabilities than non-associated chains that were equally common.

This clone came up once. Its antigen remains unidentified. No much larger clone exists at a distance of one base, and base qualities are not known. The method behind the library was the immunoSEQ multiplex PCR assay. A mixture of 60 forward primers for TCR Vbeta segments and 13 reverse primers for TCR Jbeta segments was used in the multiplex PCR. The CDR3 region of rearranged TCR beta genes was amplified from genomic DNA by a multiplex PCR assay. Amplified TCR beta libraries were sequenced as 87-base-pair reads on the Illumina HiSeq System. Concerning the study's data processing: A later analysis tallied 80 million to 95 million unique TCR beta chains across the 666 repertoires, and approximately 9.9 million of those chains were shared by two or more donors. Raw reads were error-corrected and collapsed into unique sequences by a nearest-neighbor algorithm in which closely related sequences were merged to remove PCR and sequencing errors. CDR3 sequences were aligned to IMGT reference sequences to assign V, D and J gene segments. For a sequence to be retained, a match of at least six nucleotides to both a V gene segment and a J gene segment was required. A rearrangement counted as productive if the CDR3 had no stop codons and remained in frame with V and J, and every other rearrangement counted as non-productive. Following IMGT convention, CDR3 was defined as the stretch from the second conserved V-encoded cysteine up to the conserved J-encoded phenylalanine. Sequences without an unambiguous match to a single V gene segment were excluded from the earlier analysis of 587 of the donors. In an earlier analysis of 587 of the donors, V segments were called functional above 56.7% productive rearrangements and were called segregating when the between-donor standard deviation exceeded 5%. A statistical classification framework was built for diagnosing cytomegalovirus status from the catalog of TCR beta chain sequences. In a later analysis, TCR nucleotide sequences were compared against IMGT/GENE-DB human TR gene sequences so that V and J genes could be assigned. A later analysis assigned CDR3 sequences and most-parsimonious VDJ recombination scenarios with the TCRdist pipeline. In a later analysis, each TCR beta chain was defined by its CDR3 amino acid sequence together with its V-gene family, and reads without a unique V-gene family were excluded. As a way to deal with suspected cross-contamination and a sequencing artifact, a later analysis dropped 450 to 600 nucleotide sequences that were highly shared and had low generation probability. In a later analysis, a clonal expansion index for each public chain was calculated from normalized within-repertoire ranks of inferred template counts. A later analysis computed generation probabilities with a VDJ recombination model fitted to out-of-frame rearrangements, and checked the results against IGoR. Hypergeometric tests were used in a later analysis to score TCR-TCR, TCR-HLA and TCR-CMV co-occurrence, with a repertoire-size bias correction applied to the TCR pairs. False discovery rates were estimated in a later analysis by permuting HLA or CMV assignments 20 times. A later analysis grouped co-occurring TCRs with DBSCAN, adding TCRdist sequence similarity when clustering within HLA-allele-positive subsets. Co-occurrence clustering excluded repertoires with fewer than 30,000 or more than 120,000 public chains, plus five with anomalous nucleotide sharing. Sourced from immuneACCESS, this table was stored by TCRdb with only in-frame sequences that have V and J called. A share of the clones is absent; for the studies checked, an unresolved V gene accounts for under half, and the remainder has no known explanation. V and J calls and clone size are given by that table; D and trimming were obtained from the DNA. Present in this sample are 200,000 to 300,000 clones, just under 85% of which were seen just once. 1.5% to 2% of the sample is in the top ten clones.

The CDR3 covers 14 residues, taking in both the cysteine and the phenylalanine. The entry retains the CDR3 DNA only, 42 bases that are in frame from base 1. As encoded in the germline V gene (reference sequence), CDR1 is SEHNR while CDR2 is FQNEAQ. V trim: 5 bases; J trim: 1 base; unmatched bases: 4. The cohort comprised some 730 healthy bone marrow donors. At the time of sampling, all cohort members were nominally healthy, though unrecorded immune exposures were likely present. The donor was CMV seropositive and was included in the group of 250 to 300 seropositive cohort members. Each donor provided a peripheral blood sample, and peripheral blood mononuclear cells were used for TCR beta sequencing. Genomic DNA was extracted from the blood cell samples with the Qiagen DNeasy Blood Extraction Kit.

This TCR was sampled from a woman aged 40 to 49 in good health and CMV-seropositive. Material for sequencing was PBMCs. The chain is made from TRBV7-9 and TRBJ2-7; TRBD2 fits 8 bases in the junction. The CDR3: CASSDSGISYEQYF. The nucleotides read TGTGCCAGCAGCGATAGCGGGATATCCTACGAGCAGTACTTC.